The 11 T cell receptor beta chains listed next were all sequenced from one sample in a study of monozygotic twins with inflammatory bowel disease. TCRdb reprocessed the 5' RACE reads and keeps a single row for each CDR3 protein, giving no DNA. The specimen's table records 300,000 to 400,000 distinct CDR3 sequences. The sample taken for sequencing was blood. All receptors come from a human donor with ulcerative colitis or Crohn's disease, or a healthy co-twin of an affected twin (not recorded which).

The genes are TRBV30 and TRBJ1-5; TCRdb proposes TRBD1, but this gene call is untestable without DNA. CDR1 GTSNPN and CDR2 SVGIG come from the germline V gene (reference sequence). This CDR3 spans 13 amino acids. The CDR3 protein is CAWTLDRGQPQHF.

The V and J genes are TRBV29-1 and TRBJ2-7; the TCRdb D gene call, TRBD1, has no DNA to confirm it. This CDR3 contains 14 residues. The germline V gene encodes CDR1 SQVTM and CDR2 ANQGSEA. The CDR3 sequence: CSVPGTESSYEQYF.

The V call is TRBV19, the J call TRBJ2-7; lacking DNA, the TRBD1 call made by TCRdb goes unchecked. Germline loops: CDR1 LNHDA, CDR2 SQIVND (reference sequence). The CDR3 is 14 residues long. CDR3 protein: CASSRDRVDYEQYF.

V gene TRBV19 combines with J gene TRBJ2-7. Per the germline V gene, CDR1 is LNHDA and CDR2 is SQIVND (reference sequence). The CDR3 sequence is 14 residues long. The CDR3 loop is CASSPRGGSYEQYF.

This chain uses TRBV12-3 or TRBV12-4 with TRBJ2-6; TCRdb returns TRBD1, unconfirmable since there is no DNA. CDR3 length equals 17 residues. CDR3 residues: CASSAPGQGSGANVLTF.

V usage is TRBV28 and J usage is TRBJ2-2; the TCRdb call, TRBD1, lacks DNA for checking. Germline V gene lookup returns CDR1 MDHEN and CDR2 SYDVKM. The CDR3 runs to 16 residues. The CDR3 region is CASALGYGTRTGELFF.

CDR3: CASSELAGVETQYF. The gene calls are TRBV5-1 and TRBJ2-5; TCRdb selects TRBD2, and the lack of DNA leaves this call unchecked. The germline V gene has CDR1 SGHRS and CDR2 YFSETQ. This CDR3 is built from 14 residues.

The rearrangement links TRBV5-5 to TRBJ1-1; the TCRdb call, TRBD1, lacks DNA for checking. The germline V gene encodes CDR1 SGHKS and CDR2 YYEKEE (reference sequence). The CDR3 loop spans 13 amino acids. The CDR3 loop is CASRGTTNTEAFF. The variable domain in full, completed from reference TRBV5-5 and TRBJ1-1, reads DAGVTQSPTHLIKTRGQQVTLRCSPISGHKSVSWYQQVLGQGPQFIFQYYEKEERGRGNFPDRFSARQFPNYSSELNVNALLLGDSALYLCASRGTTNTEAFFGQGTRLTVV.

The rearrangement links TRBV10-3 to TRBJ1-3; lacking DNA, the TRBD1 call made by TCRdb goes unchecked. The CDR3 length is 15 residues. The germline V gene encodes CDR1 ENHRY and CDR2 SYGVKD. The chain's CDR3 is CAIREGQSSGNTIYF.

The chain employs TRBV19 and TRBJ1-5. Per germline, CDR1 LNHDA and CDR2 SQIVND (reference sequence). The CDR3 runs 15 residues. The CDR3 here is CASSIGGGTGAPQHF.

V is TRBV29-1 and J is TRBJ2-1; the TCRdb D gene call, TRBD2, has no DNA to confirm it. The CDR3 is 11 amino acids. Looked up from germline, CDR1 is SQVTM and CDR2 is ANQGSEA. This CDR3 is CSVGGEAWSFF.